The TCR beta chain under discussion was sequenced for a study of beta chain features in type 1 diabetes. Expressed TCRB transcripts were sequenced, since all the RNA that had been isolated was reverse transcribed. Measured with immunoSEQ multiplex PCR; TCRdb has only the in-frame clones, and not every one. The sample includes roughly 340,000 clones, approximately 13% of them seen just once. Cells sorted by CD45RO/CCR7/CD25/CD127/CD95/CD27 comprised CD4+ naive, central memory, regulatory and stem cell-like memory cells. The table lists this clone with a few counts. Its specificity is not known. The CDR3 runs to 13 residues. The germline V gene has CDR1 SEHNR and CDR2 FQNEAQ (reference sequence). Deletions cut 1 base from V and 6 bases from J, with 7 bases between. Whole-study results and caveats: TCRB CDR3s from Type 1 diabetes patients were moderately but significantly shorter in all four CD4+ subsets. Shorter templates might be favored by PCR, and equally so in patients and in controls.

The chain employs TRBV7-9 and TRBJ2-1; D is uncertain. Sequencing used naive CD4+ T cells from blood. This TCR was recovered from a woman aged 18-35 years with type 1 diabetes. In nucleotides, the CDR3 is TGTGCCAGCAGCTTAGAGTCAGGCAATGAGCAGTTCTTC. Translated: CASSLESGNEQFF.